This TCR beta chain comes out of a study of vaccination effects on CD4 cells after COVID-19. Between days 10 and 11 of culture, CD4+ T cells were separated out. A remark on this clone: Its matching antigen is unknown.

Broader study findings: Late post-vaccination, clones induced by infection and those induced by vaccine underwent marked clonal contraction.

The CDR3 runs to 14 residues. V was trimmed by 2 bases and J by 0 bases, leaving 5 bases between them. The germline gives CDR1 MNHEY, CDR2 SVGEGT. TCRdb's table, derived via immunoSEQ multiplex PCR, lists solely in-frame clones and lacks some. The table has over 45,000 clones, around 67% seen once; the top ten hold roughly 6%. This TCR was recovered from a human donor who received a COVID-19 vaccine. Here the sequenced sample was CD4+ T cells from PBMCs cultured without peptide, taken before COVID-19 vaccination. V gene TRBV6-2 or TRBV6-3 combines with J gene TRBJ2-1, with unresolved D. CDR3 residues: CASSYQSSYNEQFF. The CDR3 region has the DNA TGTGCCAGCAGTTACCAGAGCTCCTACAATGAGCAGTTCTTC.